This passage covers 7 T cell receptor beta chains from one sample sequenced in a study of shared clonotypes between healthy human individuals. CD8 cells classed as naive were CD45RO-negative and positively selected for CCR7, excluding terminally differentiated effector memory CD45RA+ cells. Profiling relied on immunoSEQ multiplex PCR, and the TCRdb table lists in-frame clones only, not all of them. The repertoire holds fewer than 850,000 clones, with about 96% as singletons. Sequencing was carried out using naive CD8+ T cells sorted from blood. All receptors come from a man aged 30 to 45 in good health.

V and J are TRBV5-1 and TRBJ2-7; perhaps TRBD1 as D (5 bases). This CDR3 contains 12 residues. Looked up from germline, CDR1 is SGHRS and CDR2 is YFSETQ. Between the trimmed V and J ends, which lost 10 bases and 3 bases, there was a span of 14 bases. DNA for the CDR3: TGCGCCTCAGCCAGGGATGGCTACGAGCAGTACTTC. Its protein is CASARDGYEQYF.

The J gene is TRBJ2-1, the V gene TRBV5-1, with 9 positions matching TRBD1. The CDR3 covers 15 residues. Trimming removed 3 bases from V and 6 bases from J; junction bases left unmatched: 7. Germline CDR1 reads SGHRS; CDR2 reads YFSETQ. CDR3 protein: CASSWGQGVGNEQFF. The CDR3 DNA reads TGCGCCAGCAGCTGGGGACAGGGCGTCGGCAATGAGCAGTTCTTC.

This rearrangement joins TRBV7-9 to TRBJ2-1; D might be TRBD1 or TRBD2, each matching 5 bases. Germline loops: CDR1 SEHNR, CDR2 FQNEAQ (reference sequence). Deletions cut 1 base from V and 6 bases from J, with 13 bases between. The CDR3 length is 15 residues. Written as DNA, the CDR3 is TGTGCCAGCAGCTTAGTTGGGGGAGCCGGCAATGAGCAGTTCTTC. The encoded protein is CASSLVGGAGNEQFF.

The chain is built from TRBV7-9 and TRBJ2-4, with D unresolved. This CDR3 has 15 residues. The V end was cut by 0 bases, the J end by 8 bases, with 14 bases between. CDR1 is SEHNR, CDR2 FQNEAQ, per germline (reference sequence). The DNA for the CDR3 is TGTGCCAGCAGCTTAGCGCAAGGGTTGTCGGACATTCAGTACTTC. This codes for CASSLAQGLSDIQYF.

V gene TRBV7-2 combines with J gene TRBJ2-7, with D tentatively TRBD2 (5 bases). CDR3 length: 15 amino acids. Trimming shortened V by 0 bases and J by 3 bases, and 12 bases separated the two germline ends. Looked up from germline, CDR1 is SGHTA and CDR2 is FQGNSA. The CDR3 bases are TGTGCCAGCAGCTTAGCGTCCGGGGTGGGCTACGAGCAGTACTTC. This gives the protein CASSLASGVGYEQYF.

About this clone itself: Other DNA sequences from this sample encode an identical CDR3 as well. CDR3 loop: CASSFGGEKLFF. In DNA, the CDR3 is TGTGCCAGCAGTTTCGGGGGGGAAAAACTGTTTTTT. The chain links TRBV28 to TRBJ1-4; TRBD1 might be the D (5 bases). Between the trimmed V and J ends, which lost 3 bases and 8 bases, there was a span of 7 bases. Germline CDR1 and CDR2: MDHEN and SYDVKM. This CDR3 contains 12 residues.

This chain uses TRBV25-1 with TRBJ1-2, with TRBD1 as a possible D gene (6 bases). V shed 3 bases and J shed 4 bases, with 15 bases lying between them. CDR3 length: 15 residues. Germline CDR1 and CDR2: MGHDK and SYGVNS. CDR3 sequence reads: CASSEETGPAYGYTF. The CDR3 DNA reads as TGTGCCAGCAGTGAGGAAACAGGGCCAGCCTATGGCTACACCTTC.